This TCR beta chain is from a study of monozygotic twins with inflammatory bowel disease. Overall study results and limits: IBD patients share fewer clonotypes with other people than healthy twins do, especially with disease activity. Comparison of concordant versus discordant twins revealed no difference in repertoire similarity, possibly due to limited power. Individual T cell subtypes were not distinguishable.

Concerning this clonotype: Its cognate antigen is unknown.

UMIs incorporating a 6-nucleotide sample barcode were appended by means of template switching. One entry per CDR3 protein, without DNA, is what TCRdb gives after re-calling the 5' RACE reads. This specimen shows some 150,000 distinct CDR3 sequences; the ten leading clones hold roughly 2.4%. Germline CDR1 SGHTA, CDR2 FQGNSA. The CDR3 covers 19 residues. The chain carries TRBV7-2 and TRBJ2-1; TCRdb proposes TRBD1, but this gene call is untestable without DNA. The source is a human donor with ulcerative colitis or Crohn's disease, or a healthy co-twin of an affected twin (not recorded which). Material: blood. Here the CDR3 reads CASSLAYSGSVRGFDEQFF.